The 10 T cell receptor beta chains below come from one sample, sequenced in a study of vaccination and CD4 T cells after COVID-19. Treatment denoted: approximately 9-day PBMC culture with coronavirus spike peptide pools or control peptides (ViraFEST assay). Their recognized antigens are unknown. CD4+ T cells that had been cultured provided DNA sequenced with the Oncomine TCR Beta short-read assay. MiXCR, run by TCRdb on the PCR reads, gives a single entry per CDR3 protein. The table lists approximately 15,000 distinct CDR3 sequences, about two fifths of them singletons. The specimen comprised CD4+ T cells from blood, cultured in vitro, sampled before SARS-CoV-2 vaccination. The source is a human donor who had recovered from COVID-19.

This clonotype was found a few times. Here the CDR3 reads CASSLAGVYEQYF. Written as DNA, the CDR3 is TGTGCCAGCAGTCTAGCGGGAGTCTACGAGCAGTACTTC. The chain carries TRBV6-2 or TRBV6-3 and TRBJ2-7; TRBD2 matches at 10 bases. The CDR3 covers 13 residues. J gave up 3 bases and V 5 bases, and 1 base lay outside the gene matches. Germline V gene sequence: CDR1 MNHEY, CDR2 SVGEGT.

The chain is built from TRBV5-4 and TRBJ2-3, with no clear D. The V gene's germline CDR1 is SGHNT and CDR2 YYREEE (reference sequence). Between the trimmed V and J ends, which lost 0 bases and 3 bases, there was a span of 11 bases. CDR3 length equals 15 residues. The CDR3 protein is CASSLVDPRTDTQYF. DNA of the CDR3: TGTGCCAGCAGCTTGGTGGACCCTAGGACAGATACGCAGTATTTT.

The J gene is TRBJ1-6, the V gene TRBV5-1; 9 nucleotides align to TRBD1. After removal of 2 bases from V and 6 bases from J, the junction contained 0 bases not matched to a gene. The CDR3 has 14 amino acids. CDR1 is SGHRS and CDR2 is YFSETQ in the germline V gene. CDR3 coding DNA: TGCGCCAGCAGCTTACAGGGGGCTAATTCACCCCTCCACTTT. Protein: CASSLQGANSPLHF.

The chain recombines TRBV19 with TRBJ2-7; D not resolved. The CDR3 loop spans 12 amino acids. V dropped 5 bases and J dropped 5 bases, with 10 bases sitting between them. Per the germline V gene, CDR1 is LNHDA and CDR2 is SQIVND (reference sequence). The CDR3 nucleotides are TGTGCCAGTAGTCGGATTGGGGACGAGCAGTACTTC. This translates into CASSRIGDEQYF.

The chain combines TRBV18 with TRBJ2-5; 16 nucleotides match TRBD2. CDR3 length: 20 residues. Looked up from germline, CDR1 is KGHSH and CDR2 is LQKENI. The V and J ends lost 3 bases and 3 bases, in that order; junction bases with no gene match: 13. Written as DNA, the CDR3 is TGTGCCAGCTCACCGGGACTAGCGGGGGGGCCTAACGCCAGAAAAGAGACCCAGTACTTC. It is translated as CASSPGLAGGPNARKETQYF.

This chain joins TRBV7-2 and TRBJ1-2; D not certain. The CDR3 has 15 amino acids. The V gene's germline CDR1 is SGHTA and CDR2 FQGNSA. V lost 1 base, J lost 1 base, and 10 bases lay in between. The CDR3 loop is CASSLVREFNYGYTF. CDR3 in DNA: TGTGCCAGCAGCTTAGTACGAGAATTTAACTATGGCTACACCTTC.

The chain links TRBV7-9 to TRBJ2-6; D possibly corresponds to TRBD1 (6 bases). Trimming took 2 bases from V and 3 from J, leaving 11 bases between them. This CDR3 spans 16 amino acids. Germline lookup yields CDR1 SEHNR and CDR2 FQNEAQ (reference sequence). CDR3 in amino acids: CASSLSRGRGANVLTF. CDR3 DNA sequence: TGTGCCAGCAGCTTAAGCAGGGGCCGTGGGGCCAACGTCCTGACTTTC. The full variable domain, its missing parts supplied by reference TRBV7-9 and TRBJ2-6, is DTGVSQNPRHKITKRGQNVTFRCDPISEHNRLYWYRQTLGQGPEFLTYFQNEAQLEKSRLLSDRFSAERPKGSFSTLEIQRTEQGDSAMYLCASSLSRGRGANVLTFGAGSRLTVL.

The rearrangement joins TRBV6-2 or TRBV6-3 to TRBJ1-6; 7 positions match TRBD1. V gave up 6 bases and J gave up 6 bases; unmatched junction bases: 11. The CDR3 totals 16 residues. Germline V gene data show CDR1 as MNHEY and CDR2 as SVGEGT. CDR3 DNA: TGTGCCAGCAGAACAACGAGACAGGGCCCTAATTCACCCCTCCACTTT. It encodes CASRTTRQGPNSPLHF.

This chain uses TRBV11-2 with TRBJ2-7; TRBD1 is a possible D gene (5 bases). The V end lost 7 bases, the J end lost 5 bases, and 18 bases lay between the germline ends. The CDR3 runs to 14 residues. The germline gives CDR1 SGHAT, CDR2 FQNNGV. The CDR3, as DNA: TGTGCCAGCACCCTAGGGCAGGGCAACGACGAGCAGTACTTC. Translating gives CASTLGQGNDEQYF.

In this sample, this clonotype turned up a few times. The rearrangement links TRBV7-3 to TRBJ2-2; the D is unclear. The CDR3 contains 13 residues. Trimming cost V 5 bases and J 7 bases, with 11 bases left between them. Germline CDR1 SGHTA, CDR2 FQGTGA. CDR3 nucleotides: TGTGCCAGCAGCCCTGACCCCGTCGGGGAGCTGTTTTTT. Translation: CASSPDPVGELFF.